This entry is about one T cell receptor (beta chain). What it binds is unknown. Constant-region reverse primers amplified full-length variable regions, followed by semi-nested Nested Universal Primer A PCR. TCRdb re-derived calls from the 5' RACE reads in MiXCR, one entry per CDR3 protein. This sample has about 59,000 distinct CDR3 sequences; about a fifth occur once, and the top ten carry about 2.9%. The germline CDR1 and CDR2 sequences are SGHVS and FQNEAQ. This CDR3 contains 11 residues. V lost 5 bases to trimming and J lost 4 bases, with 3 bases between them. Broader study findings: Tumor memory CD4+ T cell TCR gene usage was found to cluster with blood and lymph node memory CD4+ cells and with lymph node naive CD4+ cells. Tumor-infiltrating Treg TCR alpha and beta sequences overlapped most with tumor naive CD4+ T cells, then blood naive. Larger-cohort validation covered only one TCR beta V-J rearrangement.

Cells sorted as Tregs were CD4+, CD25+ and CD127-/low. The source of this sequence is a female donor with breast cancer. This chain uses TRBV7-8 with TRBJ2-1; D ambiguous. Sequenced sample: tumor-infiltrating Tregs sorted from the breast tumor. DNA for the CDR3: TGTGCCAGCAGCGTATACAATGAGCAGTTCTTC. It encodes CASSVYNEQFF.